The 11 T cell receptor beta chains presented below share a single source sample, sequenced in a study of blood T cell repertoires in COVID-19. This table comes from immunoSEQ multiplex PCR, and its TCRdb copy is limited to in-frame clones, with some not included. The data hold roughly 430,000 clones, with roughly 88% observed a single time. The sample taken for sequencing was PBMCs or T cells enriched from blood (not recorded which). These receptors originate from a woman between 40 and 55 years old with acute COVID-19.

The chain has TRBV19 and TRBJ2-5, with TRBD1 matching over 8 bases. Losses at the gene ends were 4 bases for V and 5 bases for J; bases not matched to a gene: 6. The CDR3 runs 14 residues. Germline values: CDR1 LNHDA, CDR2 SQIVND (reference sequence). The CDR3 sequence is CASSRTGLGETQYF. CDR3 bases: TGTGCCAGTAGTAGGACAGGGCTGGGGGAGACCCAGTACTTC.

The chain employs TRBV6-5 and TRBJ2-7; TRBD1 aligns across 7 bases. Germline V lookup: CDR1 MNHEY, CDR2 SVGAGI. Trimming took 6 bases from V and 3 from J; bases not matched to a gene: 2. The CDR3 spans 12 residues. The CDR3 bases are TGTGCCAGCAGCCGGGACAGCTACGAGCAGTACTTC. Its translation: CASSRDSYEQYF.

The genes are TRBV19 and TRBJ2-2, with 8 bases aligning to TRBD2. The V segment lost 3 bases and the J segment 7 bases; nucleotides outside the gene matches: 13. The germline V gene has CDR1 LNHDA and CDR2 SQIVND (reference sequence). This CDR3 is built from 17 residues. The CDR3 sequence: CASSMAGGLVSNGELFF. The CDR3 nucleotides are TGTGCCAGTAGTATGGCGGGGGGCCTTGTCTCAAACGGGGAGCTGTTTTTT. The entire variable domain, with the rest obtained from reference TRBV19 and TRBJ2-2, is as follows: DGGITQSPKYLFRKEGQNVTLSCEQNLNHDAMYWYRQDPGQGLRLIYYSQIVNDFQKGDIAEGYSVSREKKESFPLTVTSAQKNPTAFYLCASSMAGGLVSNGELFFGEGSRLTVL.

This chain joins TRBV27 and TRBJ2-7; D might be TRBD1 (5 bases). V was trimmed by 8 bases and J by 7 bases, leaving 18 bases between them. Germline-derived CDR1 and CDR2 are MNHEY and SMNVEV (reference sequence). The CDR3 is made up of 13 amino acids. The CDR3 nucleotides read TGTGCCAGCTCGTCATGGGGCCACCATGAGCAGTACTTC. The encoded protein is CASSSWGHHEQYF.

The chain links TRBV24-1 to TRBJ1-1; 11 bases line up with TRBD1. Germline CDR1 is KGHDR and CDR2 is SFDVKD. There are 15 residues in the CDR3. V trimming: 5 bases; J trimming: 5 bases; junction bases outside the gene matches: 6. In DNA form, the CDR3 reads TGTGCCACCAGTGGGACAGGGGGCGGAGGAACTGAAGCTTTCTTT. Encoded protein: CATSGTGGGGTEAFF.

This chain uses TRBV2 with TRBJ2-3; D remains unclear. V was shortened by 2 bases and J by 6 bases, with 12 bases between the two germline ends. This CDR3 comprises 14 residues. CDR1 and CDR2 (germline): SNHLY, FYNNEI. As DNA, the CDR3 is TGTGCCAGCAGTGAAATGGCAGGTTACGATACGCAGTATTTT. It is translated as CASSEMAGYDTQYF.

The rearrangement uses TRBV30 and TRBJ2-5, with 9 bases that match TRBD1. This CDR3 has 14 amino acids. Germline V gives CDR1 GTSNPN, CDR2 SVGIG (reference sequence). The trim removed 6 bases at V and 0 bases at J, leaving 5 bases unmatched. The CDR3 DNA sequence: TGTGCCTGTCGGACAGGGGAGTACCAAGAGACCCAGTACTTC. Translated, it gives CACRTGEYQETQYF. Complete variable domain (other parts from reference TRBV30 and TRBJ2-5): SQTIHQWPATLVQPVGSPLSLECTVEGTSNPNLYWYRQAAGRGLQLLFYSVGIGQISSEVPQNLSASRPQDRQFILSSKKLLLSDSGFYLCACRTGEYQETQYFGPGTRLLVL.

The chain uses TRBV4-1 and TRBJ2-6, with a weak D call TRBD1 (6 bases). The V and J ends lost 4 bases and 0 bases respectively, with 10 bases between them. Germline loops: CDR1 MGHRA, CDR2 YSYEKL. The CDR3 consists of 16 residues. CDR3 DNA sequence: TGCGCCAGCAGCCCAGGACAGAACTCTGGGGCCAACGTCCTGACTTTC. Translating it yields CASSPGQNSGANVLTF.

The chain carries TRBV24-1 and TRBJ1-2, with D unclear. CDR3 length: 12 amino acids. The V end was cut by 1 base, the J end by 3 bases, with 2 bases between. Germline CDR1 KGHDR, CDR2 SFDVKD. The CDR3 nucleotides read TGTGCCACCAGTGATTTCGACTATGGCTACACCTTC. Its protein is CATSDFDYGYTF.

The chain couples TRBV7-9 to TRBJ1-4; D is undetermined. Trimming removed 0 bases from V and 6 bases from J, with 11 bases in between. This CDR3 is 15 amino acids long. Germline V lookup: CDR1 SEHNR, CDR2 FQNEAQ (reference sequence). CDR3 bases: TGTGCCAGCAGCTTAGCCGGGAACTGGGATGAAAAACTGTTTTTT. As protein: CASSLAGNWDEKLFF.

The chain carries TRBV7-9 and TRBJ1-5; D might be TRBD1 (6 bases). V gave up 1 base and J gave up 2 bases, with 18 bases separating them. Per the germline V gene, CDR1 is SEHNR and CDR2 is FQNEAQ (reference sequence). There are 18 residues in the CDR3. In nucleotides, the CDR3 is TGTGCCAGCAGCTTAGAGAGTATTGGGGGGGCTGGCAATCAGCCCCAGCATTTT. Translated, it gives CASSLESIGGAGNQPQHF.